This is a list of T cell receptor beta chains from one sample in a study of cytomegalovirus exposure and HLA in healthy donors. Produced via immunoSEQ multiplex PCR; TCRdb's table is partial and in-frame only. The sample shows approximately 270,000 clones, about 86% of them seen only once. Material: PBMCs. These receptor sequences come from a woman aged 18-29 years in good health and CMV-seronegative. Each CDR3 is given with its conserved first and last residue. A D gene is named only where the DNA matches it firmly. Expanded clones are given a class, and other clones once, few, many or no size at all.

d_gene,j_gene,v_gene,abundance,CDR3nt,CDR3aa
NA,TRBJ2-5,TRBV7-8,NA,TGTGCCAGCAGCTTAGCCTACACCTCAGGAGAGACCCAGTACTTC,CASSLAYTSGETQYF
NA,TRBJ1-2,TRBV30,NA,TGTGCCTGGAGCCGGGGGAGTTATGGCTACACCTTC,CAWSRGSYGYTF
NA,TRBJ2-3,TRBV28,NA,TGTGCCAGCAGTCTGCTCTGGAGGGAGACACAAGATACGCAGTATTTT,CASSLLWRETQDTQYF
TRBD1,TRBJ2-3,TRBV7-7,NA,TGTGCCAGCAGCTTAGGGGACAGGGGGGTGATAGATACGCAGTATTTT,CASSLGDRGVIDTQYF
NA,TRBJ2-7,TRBV5-1,NA,TGCGCCAGCAGCTTGGTACTGGGGGCCGGGTCCAACGAGCAGTACTTC,CASSLVLGAGSNEQYF
NA,TRBJ2-7,TRBV5-6,NA,TGTGCCAGCAGCTCCGGGTCATCACTAACCTACGAGCAGTACTTC,CASSSGSSLTYEQYF
TRBD1,TRBJ1-4,TRBV2,once,TGTGCCAGCAGGGACAGGGAAGCTGAAAAACTGTTTTTT,CASRDREAEKLFF
TRBD1,TRBJ2-2,TRBV29-1,NA,TGCAGCGTGGGCCGGACAGGGGCTATTCCCGGGGAGCTGTTTTTT,CSVGRTGAIPGELFF
NA,TRBJ1-4,TRBV7-9,NA,TGTGCCAGCAGCTCACTTACCGGGGTGGGGGAAAAACTGTTTTTT,CASSSLTGVGEKLFF
TRBD2,TRBJ2-7,TRBV29-1,NA,TGCAGCGCCTCTAGGACTAGCGGGGGCTACGAGCAGTACTTC,CSASRTSGGYEQYF
TRBD1,TRBJ2-5,TRBV18,NA,TGTGCCAGCTCACCACCGCCGGGACAGGGGAGAGAGACCCAGTACTTC,CASSPPPGQGRETQYF
NA,TRBJ2-7,TRBV2,NA,TGTGCCAGCAGTACACAGGTTCCCTACGAGCAGTACTTC,CASSTQVPYEQYF
NA,TRBJ2-4,TRBV7-6,NA,TGTGCCAGCAGCTTATCGTCCGAGAACATTCAGTACTTC,CASSLSSENIQYF
NA,TRBJ1-2,TRBV5-1,NA,TGCGCCAGCCACGAACAGGAAAGATATGGCTACACCTTC,CASHEQERYGYTF
NA,TRBJ2-7,TRBV11-2,NA,TGTGCCAGCAGCTTTCTAGGGGGAACCCCCTACGAGCAGTACTTC,CASSFLGGTPYEQYF
TRBD1,TRBJ2-7,TRBV27,NA,TGTGCCAGCAGTTTTCAGGGGGCCTTGTTCTACGAGCAGTACTTC,CASSFQGALFYEQYF
NA,TRBJ2-1,TRBV7-6,once,TGTGCCAGCAGCTCCTACCGGGATCAGAGGGAGCAGTTCTTC,CASSSYRDQREQFF
TRBD1,TRBJ2-1,TRBV5-1,NA,TGCGCCAGCAGCCTCGGGACAGACAACTACAATGAGCAGTTCTTC,CASSLGTDNYNEQFF
NA,TRBJ1-4,TRBV5-1,NA,TGCGCCAGCAGCTTAGACGGGAGACTCTTGGGAACTAATGAAAAACTGTTTTTT,CASSLDGRLLGTNEKLFF
NA,TRBJ1-5,TRBV6-1,NA,TGTGCCAGCAGTCCGGGGAGAAGTCAGCCCCAGCATTTT,CASSPGRSQPQHF
TRBD2,TRBJ2-3,TRBV6-5,NA,TGTGCCAGCAGTTATTTAGCGGGAGCTCCAGATACGCAGTATTTT,CASSYLAGAPDTQYF
TRBD2,TRBJ2-5,TRBV6-5,NA,TGTGCCAGCAGTTACTCTGGCACCACCGGGGGGGAGACCCAGTACTTC,CASSYSGTTGGETQYF
TRBD2,TRBJ2-3,TRBV5-1,NA,TGCGCCAGCAGACACTCAGGACTAGCGGGATCTTCTAGCACAGATACGCAGTATTTT,CASRHSGLAGSSSTDTQYF
NA,TRBJ1-1,TRBV6-1,NA,TGTGCCAGCAGTGACCTGGACAGGAACACTGAAGCTTTCTTT,CASSDLDRNTEAFF
NA,TRBJ2-6,TRBV6-4,NA,TGTGCCAGCAGAGAACAGGGTTCCGGGGCCAACGTCCTGACTTTC,CASREQGSGANVLTF
TRBD1,TRBJ1-5,TRBV7-8,few,TGTGCCAGCAGTAGGGACAGGGATAGAGGGCAGCCCCAGCATTTT,CASSRDRDRGQPQHF
TRBD1,TRBJ2-5,TRBV18,NA,TGTGCCAGCTCACCGGGACAGTCAGAGACCCAGTACTTC,CASSPGQSETQYF
TRBD1,TRBJ1-5,TRBV5-1,many,TGCGCCAGCAGCTGGGGGTCGGACAGGGGGAATCAGCCCCAGCATTTT,CASSWGSDRGNQPQHF
NA,TRBJ1-1,TRBV2,NA,TGTGCCAGCAGTGAACGGGAGGGGCTAACTGAAGCTTTCTTT,CASSEREGLTEAFF
NA,TRBJ1-6,TRBV19,NA,TGTGCCAGTAGTCCCTCCTCCTATAATTCACCCCTCCACTTT,CASSPSSYNSPLHF
NA,TRBJ1-2,TRBV20-1,NA,TGCAGTGCTAGTGGGTCTAGGGGGTACACCTTC,CSASGSRGYTF
NA,TRBJ2-6,TRBV5-1,once,TGCGCCAGCAGCTTCGGACAGTCTGGGGCCAACGTCCTGACTTTC,CASSFGQSGANVLTF
NA,TRBJ1-4,TRBV5-6,NA,TGTGCCAGCAGCTCCACCCTTCCAGGGCCTAATGAAAAACTGTTTTTT,CASSSTLPGPNEKLFF
NA,TRBJ1-2,TRBV2,NA,TGTGCCAGCAGCGGGAGGTTCCGCGGCTACACCTTC,CASSGRFRGYTF
TRBD1,TRBJ1-5,TRBV6-5,NA,TGTGCCACTTGGGACAGGGGGTCCTATCAGCCCCAGCATTTT,CATWDRGSYQPQHF
TRBD1,TRBJ2-1,TRBV27,NA,TGTGCCAGCAGTTTATCGGGACAGGGGAGGTACAATGAGCAGTTCTTC,CASSLSGQGRYNEQFF
TRBD1,TRBJ1-2,TRBV6-5,NA,TGTGCCAGTGCTCAGGGGGACTACTATGGCTACACCTTC,CASAQGDYYGYTF
TRBD1,TRBJ1-2,TRBV18,NA,TGTGCCAGCTCACCCGGGGACAGCAACTATGGCTACACCTTC,CASSPGDSNYGYTF
NA,TRBJ2-6,TRBV30,NA,TGTGCCTGGACAGGAATGAAAACCAACTCTGGGGCCAACGTCCTGACTTTC,CAWTGMKTNSGANVLTF
TRBD1,TRBJ1-2,TRBV5-6,NA,TGTGCCAGCAGCCGGACAGGGGGCCTCTATGGCTACACCTTC,CASSRTGGLYGYTF
TRBD2,TRBJ2-1,TRBV7-9,once,TGTGCCAGCACCCTAGGGACTAGTTACAATGAGCAGTTCTTC,CASTLGTSYNEQFF
NA,TRBJ2-7,TRBV6-5,NA,TGTGCCAGCACCTCTCCCCAGACCTACGAGCAGTACTTC,CASTSPQTYEQYF
TRBD1,TRBJ1-5,TRBV6-5,NA,TGTGCCAGCAGTACCCCACAGGGGCAGCCCCAGCATTTT,CASSTPQGQPQHF
TRBD1,TRBJ1-1,TRBV13,NA,TGTGCCAGCAGCTCGACAGGGGTCGGCACTGAAGCTTTCTTT,CASSSTGVGTEAFF
NA,TRBJ2-1,TRBV9,NA,TGTGCCAGCAGCGTAGTACTCGAGAACAATGAGCAGTTCTTC,CASSVVLENNEQFF
TRBD1,TRBJ1-2,TRBV29-1,NA,TGCAGCGTTGTGGGTTGGGGACAGGACTACACCTTC,CSVVGWGQDYTF